What follows is one T cell receptor beta chain and its context. The data derive from a study of blood T cell repertoires in COVID-19. The overall study: PBMCs, B-cell-depleted T cells, or T cells provided the cDNA or gDNA that made up the material.

This CDR3 contains 13 residues. Trimming removed 5 bases from V and 6 bases from J; junction bases left unmatched: 4. CDR1 and CDR2 from the germline V gene are MDHEN and SYDVKM. Data came from immunoSEQ multiplex PCR; TCRdb stores just in-frame clones and leaves some out. This repertoire shows over 150,000 clones, roughly 84% found once; its top ten account for 7%. This sequence was found in a woman between 45 and 65 years old who had recovered from COVID-19. The chain is built from TRBV28 and TRBJ2-4; 7 nucleotides align to TRBD2. The sample was PBMCs or T cells enriched from blood (not recorded which). The CDR3, as DNA: TGTGCCAGCAGTAACCGGGGGGTAAACATTCAGTACTTC. Translation: CASSNRGVNIQYF.